The 14 T cell receptor beta chains in this list originate from one sample, sequenced in a study of cytomegalovirus exposure and HLA in healthy donors. Assay used: immunoSEQ multiplex PCR; TCRdb lists only in-frame clones, some missing. This table holds fewer than 80,000 clones, around 96% found once. The sequenced sample consisted of PBMCs. Receptors originate from a woman between 18 and 29 years old in good health and CMV-seropositive.

The chain is built from TRBV7-2 and TRBJ1-2; D is possibly TRBD1 (6 bases). This CDR3 spans 13 amino acids. Germline CDR1 SGHTA, CDR2 FQGNSA. V lost 5 bases and J 4 bases, leaving 11 bases between the germline ends. The CDR3 loop is CASSPRGGYGYTF. CDR3 coding DNA: TGTGCCAGCAGCCCCAGGGGCGGCTATGGCTACACCTTC.

The chain employs TRBV7-2 and TRBJ2-7; D may be TRBD1 (7 bases). V shed 5 bases and J shed 6 bases, with 17 bases lying between them. CDR1 and CDR2 from the germline V gene are SGHTA and FQGNSA. This CDR3 region has 14 residues. The CDR3 DNA is TGTGCCAGCAGCCTTGACAGGGAGGTGGCCGAGCAGTACTTC. It encodes CASSLDREVAEQYF.

The rearrangement links TRBV30 to TRBJ1-1; a weak D match, TRBD1 (5 bases). This CDR3 is 19 amino acids long. Germline V CDR1 and CDR2: GTSNPN, SVGIG (reference sequence). Trimming took off 3 bases at V and 0 bases at J, with 26 bases between the two ends. DNA of the CDR3: TGTGCCTGGAGAGGGGCCTCTCGCCGTCCGGACTATATGAACACTGAAGCTTTCTTT. It yields the protein CAWRGASRRPDYMNTEAFF.

V is TRBV29-1 and J is TRBJ1-2; 8 positions match TRBD1. The V and J ends lost 4 bases and 8 bases, in that order; junction bases with no gene match: 0. Germline-derived CDR1 and CDR2 are SQVTM and ANQGSEA. This CDR3 is built from 10 residues. The CDR3 nucleotides read TGCAGCGTTGGACAGGGGGGCTACACCTTC. This encodes CSVGQGGYTF.

The genes are TRBV7-6 and TRBJ2-1, with TRBD2 matching over 8 bases. Germline loops: CDR1 SGHVS, CDR2 FNYEAQ. The CDR3 loop spans 15 amino acids. With 4 bases clipped from V and 7 bases from J, the junction kept 9 bases outside the gene matches. In DNA form, the CDR3 reads TGTGCCAGCAGCTCTCCCGGGAGGGCTAGGAATGAGCAGTTCTTC. Its translation is CASSSPGRARNEQFF.

This chain joins TRBV27 and TRBJ2-7; 7 nucleotides agree with TRBD1. Looked up from germline, CDR1 is MNHEY and CDR2 is SMNVEV (reference sequence). The CDR3 spans 15 residues. J was trimmed by 2 bases and V by 3 bases; bases with no gene match: 7. The CDR3 sequence: CASSLTRQGPYEQYF. CDR3 DNA: TGTGCCAGCAGTTTGACACGACAGGGACCCTACGAGCAGTACTTC.

The genes are TRBV7-2 and TRBJ2-2; 7 nucleotides match TRBD2. With 1 base clipped from V and 7 bases from J, the junction kept 12 bases outside the gene matches. Looked up from germline, CDR1 is SGHTA and CDR2 is FQGNSA. This CDR3 spans 17 amino acids. In DNA form, the CDR3 reads TGTGCCAGCAGCTTAGTACCGGGGACTACCACTAGCGGGGAGCTGTTTTTT. Residues: CASSLVPGTTTSGELFF.

This clone was seen a handful of times. This sequence joins TRBV5-1 and TRBJ2-7; D is perhaps TRBD2 (6 bases). Germline lookup yields CDR1 SGHRS and CDR2 YFSETQ. V was cut by 4 bases and J by 7 bases, with 15 bases left in between. This CDR3 spans 13 amino acids. The CDR3 coding sequence is TGCGCCAGCAGCGCCTCGGGAGTAGGGGAGCAGTACTTC. This sequence encodes CASSASGVGEQYF.

J is TRBJ2-7 and V is TRBV30, with TRBD2 identical over 11 bases. Germline V gene data show CDR1 as GTSNPN and CDR2 as SVGIG (reference sequence). The CDR3 covers 15 residues. The V gene end was trimmed by 0 bases and the J gene end by 4 bases; junction bases not matched to a gene: 5. The CDR3 region is CAWSVRLAGSYEQYF. CDR3 nucleotide sequence: TGTGCCTGGAGTGTGCGACTAGCGGGATCATACGAGCAGTACTTC.

The J gene is TRBJ2-7, the V gene TRBV28, with D possibly matching TRBD2 (6 bases). The CDR3 extends over 13 amino acids. From germline, CDR1 is MDHEN and CDR2 SYDVKM. Trimming shortened V by 6 bases and J by 2 bases, and 11 bases separated the two germline ends. The CDR3 sequence: CASSFRETYEQYF. CDR3 nucleotides: TGTGCCAGCAGCTTTCGGGAGACCTACGAGCAGTACTTC. The variable domain in full, completed from reference TRBV28 and TRBJ2-7, reads DVKVTQSSRYLVKRTGEKVFLECVQDMDHENMFWYRQDPGLGLRLIYFSYDVKMKEKGDIPEGYSVSREKKERFSLILESASTNQTSMYLCASSFRETYEQYFGPGTRLTVT.

This sequence joins TRBV4-2 and TRBJ2-5; tentatively, D is TRBD2 (6 bases). This CDR3 contains 14 residues. The V and J ends lost 0 bases and 5 bases respectively, with 10 bases between them. Germline CDR1 is LGHNA and CDR2 is YNFKEQ. CDR3 amino acids: CASSQERGWETQYF. The CDR3 region has the DNA TGTGCCAGCAGCCAAGAGCGGGGCTGGGAGACCCAGTACTTC.

The chain couples TRBV28 to TRBJ2-7; D might be TRBD1 (5 bases). CDR3 length equals 13 residues. Trimming removed 10 bases at V and 2 bases at J, with 15 bases between. The germline CDR1 and CDR2 sequences are MDHEN and SYDVKM. The CDR3 sequence: CAISRQKTYEQYF. DNA of the CDR3: TGTGCCATCTCCAGACAGAAAACCTACGAGCAGTACTTC.

This chain links TRBV28 with TRBJ2-1; D is unresolved. The germline gives CDR1 MDHEN, CDR2 SYDVKM. The CDR3 extends over 14 amino acids. The V gene lost 5 bases and the J gene lost 3 bases, with 11 bases spanning the gap. The CDR3 DNA reads as TGTGCCAGCAGTGGTGGTAACAACTACAATGAGCAGTTCTTC. It encodes CASSGGNNYNEQFF.

This clone has a single count. The chain uses TRBV19 and TRBJ2-1, with 9 bases lining up with TRBD2. The CDR3 covers 17 residues. CDR1 and CDR2 (germline): LNHDA, SQIVND (reference sequence). The trim removed 5 bases at V and 7 bases at J, leaving 15 bases unmatched. The CDR3 DNA sequence: TGTGCCAGTAGTCCGTCTGTGGCGGGAGGGCCTTGGAATGAGCAGTTCTTC. Encoded protein: CASSPSVAGGPWNEQFF.